This passage covers 28 T cell receptor beta chains from one sample sequenced in a study of cytomegalovirus exposure and HLA in healthy donors. A multiplex PCR was run with 60 Vbeta primers and 13 Jbeta primers. TCRdb's table, derived via immunoSEQ multiplex PCR, lists solely in-frame clones and lacks some. The sample shows fewer than 200,000 clones, 60% to 80% of them seen only once. Sequenced: PBMCs. The receptors come from a man aged 60 to 69 in good health and CMV-seronegative.

In this sample, this clone turned up a few times. V usage is TRBV7-2 and J usage is TRBJ2-2, with no clear D. V lost 5 bases and J lost 7, with 11 bases in between. Germline CDR1 is SGHTA and CDR2 is FQGNSA. CDR3 length: 13 amino acids. CDR3 amino acids: CASSIYFRGELFF. The CDR3 nucleotides read TGTGCCAGCAGCATCTATTTTCGCGGGGAGCTGTTTTTT. The full variable domain, its missing parts supplied by reference TRBV7-2 and TRBJ2-2, is GAGVSQSPSNKVTEKGKDVELRCDPISGHTALYWYRQSLGQGLEFLIYFQGNSAPDKSGLPSDRFSAERTGGSVSTLTIQRTQQEDSAVYLCASSIYFRGELFFGEGSRLTVL.

The V and J genes are TRBV29-1 and TRBJ2-5; 7 nucleotides line up with TRBD1. The CDR3 is made up of 13 amino acids. In germline, CDR1 is SQVTM, CDR2 ANQGSEA. J gave up 0 bases and V 7 bases, and 5 bases lay outside the gene matches. The CDR3 region is CSALDRYQETQYF. The CDR3 nucleotides read TGCAGCGCCCTGGACAGGTACCAAGAGACCCAGTACTTC.

The gene calls are TRBV18 and TRBJ1-5; tentatively, D is TRBD1 (5 bases). Trimming left V 10 bases short and J 3 bases short, with 19 bases between. The CDR3 has 15 amino acids. Germline V lookup: CDR1 KGHSH, CDR2 LQKENI. CDR3 residues: CATSGGTEANQPQHF. DNA for the CDR3: TGTGCCACCTCGGGGGGGACGGAGGCCAATCAGCCCCAGCATTTT.

This clone was observed a handful of times. The chain joins TRBV2 to TRBJ1-4; 8 bases match TRBD1. The germline V gene encodes CDR1 SNHLY and CDR2 FYNNEI. The junction had 5 bases not matched to a gene; V was cut back by 5 bases and J by 3 bases. The CDR3 is 15 residues long. CDR3 sequence (DNA): TGTGCCAGCAGTAACGACAGGGGTGCTAATGAAAAACTGTTTTTT. Translating gives CASSNDRGANEKLFF.

This rearrangement joins TRBV6-5 to TRBJ2-2; D ambiguous. Germline lookup yields CDR1 MNHEY and CDR2 SVGAGI. V was cut by 5 bases and J by 5 bases, with 3 bases left in between. This CDR3 has 11 residues. The CDR3 bases are TGTGCCAGCAGTGAGACCGGGGAGCTGTTTTTT. It codes for CASSETGELFF.

The chain carries TRBV6-6 and TRBJ1-5, with unresolved D. The CDR3 runs to 10 residues. V was trimmed by 8 bases and J by 9 bases, leaving 8 bases between them. CDR1 and CDR2 (germline): MNHNY, SVGAGI (reference sequence). In DNA form, the CDR3 reads TGTGCCAGCGGTTCAGGGCCCCAGCATTTT. Protein: CASGSGPQHF.

The gene calls are TRBV7-2 and TRBJ2-1; D possibly corresponds to TRBD1 (8 bases). Looked up from germline, CDR1 is SGHTA and CDR2 is FQGNSA. The CDR3 sequence is 15 residues long. V dropped 5 bases and J dropped 2 bases, with 13 bases sitting between them. The CDR3 here is CASSVQGGTYNEQFF. CDR3 bases: TGTGCCAGCAGCGTACAGGGGGGGACCTACAATGAGCAGTTCTTC.

V and J are TRBV4-3 and TRBJ2-7; 7 bases are a match to TRBD2. Per the germline V gene, CDR1 is LGHNA and CDR2 is YSLEER. V shed 4 bases and J 4 bases; nucleotides not matched to a gene: 4. The CDR3 covers 13 residues. The CDR3 is CASSRVGGYEQYF. The CDR3 nucleotides read TGCGCCAGCAGCCGCGTGGGAGGGTACGAGCAGTACTTC.

This chain connects TRBV27 to TRBJ1-4; 10 bases are a match to TRBD1. The CDR3 length is 15 residues. The junction had 8 bases not matched to a gene; V was cut back by 6 bases and J by 7 bases. Germline CDR1 and CDR2: MNHEY and SMNVEV (reference sequence). CDR3 loop: CASRRPGTGAEKLFF. The CDR3 DNA reads as TGTGCCAGCAGGAGACCCGGGACAGGGGCTGAAAAACTGTTTTTT.

The rearrangement links TRBV5-1 to TRBJ2-3; 11 bases line up with TRBD2. Trimming cost V 4 bases and J 4 bases; bases outside gene matches: 8. The germline V gene has CDR1 SGHRS and CDR2 YFSETQ. The CDR3 loop spans 16 amino acids. The CDR3 is CASSRSGTSGADTQYF. CDR3 DNA sequence: TGCGCCAGCAGCCGGTCCGGGACTAGCGGAGCAGATACGCAGTATTTT.

This clone is a singleton in its sample. This chain uses TRBV5-5 with TRBJ2-2; 10 nucleotides agree with TRBD2. This CDR3 has 19 residues. The V and J ends lost 3 bases and 4 bases, in that order; junction bases with no gene match: 15. Looked up from germline, CDR1 is SGHKS and CDR2 is YYEKEE (reference sequence). This chain's CDR3 is CASSYGPSGSGRGTGELFF. DNA of the CDR3: TGTGCCAGCAGCTACGGCCCTAGCGGGAGCGGTAGGGGCACCGGGGAGCTGTTTTTT.

The chain links TRBV4-3 to TRBJ2-7; no firm D call. V was clipped by 0 bases and J by 7 bases, with 10 bases between them. Germline CDR1 is LGHNA and CDR2 is YSLEER. There are 13 residues in the CDR3. The CDR3 sequence: CASSQDFAREQYF. DNA of the CDR3: TGCGCCAGCAGCCAAGATTTCGCTCGGGAGCAGTACTTC.

The chain recombines TRBV5-1 with TRBJ2-3, with D perhaps TRBD1 (8 bases). The CDR3 sequence is 12 residues long. Germline V CDR1 and CDR2: SGHRS, YFSETQ. V shed 0 bases and J shed 11 bases, with 10 bases lying between them. DNA of the CDR3: TGCGCCAGCAGCTTGGACAGGGGGGGGCAGTATTTT. Amino acid sequence: CASSLDRGGQYF.

The genes are TRBV5-6 and TRBJ2-7; maybe TRBD1 (6 bases). CDR1 is SGHDT and CDR2 is YYEEEE in the germline V gene. This CDR3 is built from 15 residues. V was trimmed by 2 bases and J by 0 bases, leaving 12 bases between them. CDR3 sequence reads: CASSFRRDTSYEQYF. As DNA, the CDR3 is TGTGCCAGCAGCTTTCGTAGGGACACCTCCTACGAGCAGTACTTC.

The chain has TRBV4-1 and TRBJ2-7; the match to TRBD1 covers 11 bases. The CDR3 totals 14 residues. J lost 7 bases, V lost 1 base, and 3 bases had no gene match. Germline V gene lookup returns CDR1 MGHRA and CDR2 YSYEKL. The CDR3 DNA is TGCGCCAGCAGCCAAGCGGGACAGGGGGGTGAGCAGTACTTC. Amino acid sequence: CASSQAGQGGEQYF.

V gene TRBV5-5 combines with J gene TRBJ2-7, with 7 bases that match TRBD1. CDR1 is SGHKS, CDR2 YYEKEE, per germline (reference sequence). CDR3 length: 16 amino acids. Trimming at V came to 2 bases and at J to 3 bases, leaving 11 bases not matched to a gene. CDR3 sequence: CASSLRDRLTHYEQYF. In DNA form, the CDR3 reads TGTGCCAGCAGCTTACGGGACAGACTCACACACTACGAGCAGTACTTC.

This clone has a single count. The CDR3 coding sequence is TGTGCCAGCAGTTTACGGCGGGTCCCAGAGACCCAGTACTTC. Protein sequence: CASSLRRVPETQYF. The chain has TRBV27 and TRBJ2-5, with D perhaps matching TRBD2 (5 bases). CDR1 and CDR2 (germline): MNHEY, SMNVEV (reference sequence). The CDR3 has 14 residues. Trimming cost V 2 bases and J 4 bases, with 11 bases left between them.

This sequence joins TRBV5-1 and TRBJ2-5, with D possibly TRBD1 on 5 matching bases. Per the germline V gene, CDR1 is SGHRS and CDR2 is YFSETQ. V lost 0 bases and J lost 4, with 13 bases in between. The CDR3 loop spans 15 amino acids. CDR3 in DNA: TGCGCCAGCAGCTTGGGTACAGTCCAGGGAGAGACCCAGTACTTC. It specifies CASSLGTVQGETQYF.

V usage is TRBV30 and J usage is TRBJ2-3; the D gene is possibly TRBD2 (6 bases). CDR3 length: 17 amino acids. V was shortened by 2 bases and J by 2 bases, with 20 bases between the two germline ends. Germline V lookup: CDR1 GTSNPN, CDR2 SVGIG (reference sequence). CDR3 residues: CAWSSTPTGVPTDTQYF. The DNA for the CDR3 is TGTGCCTGGAGTTCTACCCCGACGGGGGTCCCCACAGATACGCAGTATTTT.

CDR3 loop: CASSQELRGGGTDTQYF. In DNA form, the CDR3 reads TGCGCCAGCAGCCAAGAATTACGTGGGGGAGGAACAGATACGCAGTATTTT. The rearrangement uses TRBV4-3 and TRBJ2-3; tentative D call: TRBD2 (6 bases). The CDR3 has 17 amino acids. Germline V gene data show CDR1 as LGHNA and CDR2 as YSLEER. With 0 bases removed from V and 3 bases from J, the gap between germline ends came to 16 bases.

The rearrangement uses TRBV27 and TRBJ2-5, with TRBD1 matching over 8 bases. TRBJ2-7 explains the end of the DNA better; the J call may be wrong. This CDR3 is 13 amino acids long. Germline V gene data show CDR1 as MNHEY and CDR2 as SMNVEV (reference sequence). The CDR3 loop reads CASSHGQGYEQYF. The DNA for the CDR3 is TGTGCCAGCAGCCACGGACAGGGCTACGAGCAGTACTTC.

The chain uses TRBV15 and TRBJ2-2; possible D gene TRBD1, 5 bases. CDR3 length equals 17 residues. V was trimmed by 0 bases and J by 5 bases, leaving 16 bases between them. Germline V gives CDR1 LNHNV, CDR2 YYDKDF (reference sequence). The CDR3 coding sequence is TGTGCCACCAGCAGAGATGGCAGGGATGGTAGGACCGGGGAGCTGTTTTTT. Its translation: CATSRDGRDGRTGELFF.

The chain is built from TRBV10-2 and TRBJ1-4, with 10 bases identical to TRBD1. The CDR3 spans 16 residues. CDR1 and CDR2 from the germline V gene are WSHSY and SAAADI. J was trimmed by 8 bases and V by 6 bases; bases with no gene match: 12. CDR3 nucleotides: TGCGCCAGCAGCCACGGGGGTGGGACAGGGGAGGAAAAACTGTTTTTT. The encoded protein is CASSHGGGTGEEKLFF.

This clone has only a few counts. The chain links TRBV30 to TRBJ2-5, with TRBD2 identical over 15 bases. CDR3 size: 17 residues. Germline lookup yields CDR1 GTSNPN and CDR2 SVGIG (reference sequence). V shed 0 bases and J 5 bases; nucleotides not matched to a gene: 7. CDR3 protein: CAWSVGTSGRPRETQYF. The CDR3 DNA reads as TGTGCCTGGAGTGTGGGGACTAGCGGGAGGCCGCGGGAGACCCAGTACTTC. The full variable domain, its missing parts supplied by reference TRBV30 and TRBJ2-5, is SQTIHQWPATLVQPVGSPLSLECTVEGTSNPNLYWYRQAAGRGLQLLFYSVGIGQISSEVPQNLSASRPQDRQFILSSKKLLLSDSGFYLCAWSVGTSGRPRETQYFGPGTRLLVL.

The chain uses TRBV7-3 and TRBJ2-1; D is perhaps TRBD2 (6 bases). The CDR3 loop spans 15 amino acids. Germline assignment: CDR1 SGHTA and CDR2 FQGTGA. Trimming took 5 bases from V and 4 from J, leaving 15 bases between them. DNA for the CDR3: TGTGCCAGCAGCCCTGCGTCCGGGGGTTACAATGAGCAGTTCTTC. This gives the protein CASSPASGGYNEQFF. The whole variable domain, remainder taken from reference TRBV7-3 and TRBJ2-1, is GAGVSQTPSNKVTEKGKYVELRCDPISGHTALYWYRQSLGQGPEFLIYFQGTGAADDSGLPNDRFFAVRPEGSVSTLKIQRTERGDSAVYLCASSPASGGYNEQFFGPGTRLTVL.

This sequence joins TRBV7-2 and TRBJ2-5, with 8 positions matching TRBD1. The germline V gene encodes CDR1 SGHTA and CDR2 FQGNSA. The CDR3 is made up of 14 amino acids. With V trimmed by 5 bases and J by 1 base, 3 bases remained unmatched. CDR3: CASSVQGVQETQYF. The DNA for the CDR3 is TGTGCCAGCAGCGTACAGGGGGTCCAAGAGACCCAGTACTTC.

This chain joins TRBV7-9 and TRBJ1-3; D remains ambiguous. The CDR3 extends over 15 amino acids. The V gene lost 2 bases and the J gene lost 4 bases, with 12 bases spanning the gap. Germline V lookup: CDR1 SEHNR, CDR2 FQNEAQ (reference sequence). Written as DNA, the CDR3 is TGTGCCAGCAGCTTAAGCCCCTCGCGGGGAAACACCATATATTTT. It is translated as CASSLSPSRGNTIYF.

The rearrangement uses TRBV15 and TRBJ1-1; 7 positions agree with TRBD1. The CDR3 spans 15 residues. V lost 2 bases and J lost 5; bases outside the gene matches: 8. CDR1 is LNHNV and CDR2 is YYDKDF in the germline V gene (reference sequence). CDR3 sequence: CATSRRNRGDTEAFF. CDR3 sequence (DNA): TGTGCCACCAGCAGACGAAACAGGGGAGATACTGAAGCTTTCTTT.